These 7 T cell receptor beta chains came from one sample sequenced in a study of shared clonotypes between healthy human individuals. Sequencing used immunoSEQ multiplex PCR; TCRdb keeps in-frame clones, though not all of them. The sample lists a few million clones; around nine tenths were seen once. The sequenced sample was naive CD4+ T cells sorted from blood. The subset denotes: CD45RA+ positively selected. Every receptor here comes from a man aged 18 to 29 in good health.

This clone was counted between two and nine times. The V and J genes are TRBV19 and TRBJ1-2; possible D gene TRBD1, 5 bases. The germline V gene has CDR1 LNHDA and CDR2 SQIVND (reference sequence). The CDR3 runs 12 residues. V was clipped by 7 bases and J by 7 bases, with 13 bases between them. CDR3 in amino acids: CASITRDAGYTF. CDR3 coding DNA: TGTGCCAGTATTACCAGGGATGCTGGCTACACCTTC. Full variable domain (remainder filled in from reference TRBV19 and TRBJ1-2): DGGITQSPKYLFRKEGQNVTLSCEQNLNHDAMYWYRQDPGQGLRLIYYSQIVNDFQKGDIAEGYSVSREKKESFPLTVTSAQKNPTAFYLCASITRDAGYTFGSGTRLTVV.

For the CDR3, the DNA is TGTGCCAGCAGCTTAGACAGTTCCACTGAAGCTTTCTTT. Protein: CASSLDSSTEAFF. The rearrangement links TRBV7-8 to TRBJ1-1, with D unclear. Germline V gene lookup returns CDR1 SGHVS and CDR2 FQNEAQ. CDR3 length: 13 amino acids. V lost 1 base to trimming and J lost 4 bases, with 7 bases between them.

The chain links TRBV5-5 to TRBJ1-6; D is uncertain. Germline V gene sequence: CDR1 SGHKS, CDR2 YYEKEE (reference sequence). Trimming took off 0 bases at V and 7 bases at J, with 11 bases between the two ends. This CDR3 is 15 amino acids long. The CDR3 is CASSLGIGLNSPLHF. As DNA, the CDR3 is TGTGCCAGCAGCTTGGGTATAGGGTTAAATTCACCCCTCCACTTT.

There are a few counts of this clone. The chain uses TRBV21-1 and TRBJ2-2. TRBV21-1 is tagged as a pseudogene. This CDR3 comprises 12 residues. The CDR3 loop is CASHPSTGELFF. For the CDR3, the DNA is TGTGCCAGCCACCCAAGCACCGGGGAGCTGTTTTTT.

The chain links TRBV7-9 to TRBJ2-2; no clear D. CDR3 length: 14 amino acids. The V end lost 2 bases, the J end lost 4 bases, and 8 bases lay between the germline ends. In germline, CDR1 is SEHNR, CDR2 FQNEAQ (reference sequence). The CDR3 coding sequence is TGTGCCAGCAGCTTAAGAGCGCCCACCGGGGAGCTGTTTTTT. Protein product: CASSLRAPTGELFF.

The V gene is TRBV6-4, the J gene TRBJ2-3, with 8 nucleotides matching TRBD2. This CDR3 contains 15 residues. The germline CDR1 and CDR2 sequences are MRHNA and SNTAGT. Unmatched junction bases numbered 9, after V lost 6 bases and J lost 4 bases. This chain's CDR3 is CASRATAGGPDTQYF. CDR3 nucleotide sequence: TGTGCCAGCAGAGCAACCGCGGGGGGCCCAGATACGCAGTATTTT.

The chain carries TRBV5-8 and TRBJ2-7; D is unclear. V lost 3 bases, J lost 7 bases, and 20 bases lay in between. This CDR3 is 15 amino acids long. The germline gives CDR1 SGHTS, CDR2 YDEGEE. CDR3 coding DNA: TGTGCCAGCAGCTGGCTTCAGACGAGGTTTGAGGAGCAGTACTTC. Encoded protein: CASSWLQTRFEEQYF.